This T cell receptor beta chain was profiled in a study of blood T cell repertoires in COVID-19. As for the study in general: Sources were T cells, B-cell-depleted T cells, or PBMCs; the material itself was cDNA or gDNA.

Resolution of symptoms, clearance, or two negative PCRs was present in recovered Cohort 3 donors. Original processing methods: It was from reference gene primer amplification that nucleated cell counts were estimated. The repertoire was sequenced with immunoSEQ multiplex PCR; TCRdb's copy has only in-frame clones and lacks some. V, J and clone size are those of that table, while D and trimming were read from the DNA. This sample has more than 300,000 clones; over 80% occur once, and the top ten carry roughly 5.1%. Source material: PBMCs or T cells enriched from blood (not recorded which). The TCR sequence derives from a woman aged 45-60 years who had recovered from COVID-19.

For the CDR3, the DNA is TGTGCCAGCAGTGGTAGCACAACTAGCAATCAGCCCCAGCATTTT. Its protein is CASSGSTTSNQPQHF. The genes are TRBV2 and TRBJ1-5, with no clear D. V gave up 4 bases and J gave up 0 bases, with 10 bases separating them. Germline V gene lookup returns CDR1 SNHLY and CDR2 FYNNEI. This CDR3 region has 15 residues. Full variable domain (rest looked up from reference TRBV2 and TRBJ1-5): EPEVTQTPSHQVTQMGQEVILRCVPISNHLYFYWYRQILGQKVEFLVSFYNNEISEKSEIFDDQFSVERPDGSNFTLKIRSTKLEDSAMYFCASSGSTTSNQPQHFGDGTRLSIL.